This is a list of T cell receptor beta chains from one sample in a study of blood T cell repertoires in COVID-19. Assay: immunoSEQ multiplex PCR; the TCRdb copy retains only in-frame clones and omits some. The sample shows some 230,000 clones, 80% to 85% of them seen only once. Sequencing used peripheral blood. These receptors were obtained from a woman aged 60-70 years with acute or convalescent COVID-19. CDR3s include the opening cysteine and the closing phenylalanine or tryptophan. Fields, in order: J gene, clone size, V gene, D gene, CDR3 DNA, CDR3 protein. D genes are given only for firm matches. For some rows the clone size is stated as once, few or many, or as a class when expanded; others skip it.

TRBJ1-1 few TRBV4-1 TRBD1 TGCGCCAGCAGCGCAAGAGAGGGACAGGAAGGGACTGAAGCTTTCTTT CASSAREGQEGTEAFF
TRBJ2-3 - TRBV11-2 - TGTGCCAGCAGCTTATCCCGGGGGGATACGCAGTATTTT CASSLSRGDTQYF
TRBJ1-5 - TRBV3-1/TRBV3-2 - TGTGCCAGCGGCGACAGGCCCGGCAATCAGCCCCAGCATTTT CASGDRPGNQPQHF
TRBJ1-3 - TRBV18 - TGTGCCAGCTCACCCTGGGACACCTCTGGAAACACCATATATTTT CASSPWDTSGNTIYF
TRBJ1-4 - TRBV19 - TGTGCCAGTAGTATGTTTTCCGGGAATGAAAAACTGTTTTTT CASSMFSGNEKLFF
TRBJ2-7 - TRBV9 - TGTGCCAGCAGCGTAGGAGGGTCAGGCTACGAGCAGTACTTC CASSVGGSGYEQYF
TRBJ1-1 - TRBV20-1 - TGCAGTGCTAGTGGCGGGGGGACTGAAGCTTTCTTT CSASGGGTEAFF
TRBJ1-4 - TRBV5-1 TRBD1 TGCGCCAGCAGCGTTATGAACAGGGGGCTTAATGAAAAACTGTTTTTT CASSVMNRGLNEKLFF
TRBJ2-1 - TRBV30 - TGTGCCTGGAGACAGGGGGGGTCCTACAATGAGCAGTTCTTC CAWRQGGSYNEQFF
TRBJ1-4 - TRBV4-1 - TGCGCCAGCAGCCAAGATTTTGGCAGGGCCACGGGTGAAAAACTGTTTTTT CASSQDFGRATGEKLFF
TRBJ1-5 - TRBV25-1 - TGTGCCAGCAGTGAAAACTCGGGTCAGCCCCAGCATTTT CASSENSGQPQHF
TRBJ1-2 - TRBV6-5 TRBD1 TGTGCCAGCAGTTACGGATCGACAGGGGTAGGCTACACCTTC CASSYGSTGVGYTF
TRBJ1-1 medium-sized TRBV4-2 TRBD1 TGTGCCAGCAGCTCTTCCACAGGGGACGCTGAAGCTTTCTTT CASSSSTGDAEAFF
TRBJ1-1 few TRBV7-2 - TGTGCCAGCAGCTATCGGTGGAACACTGAAGCTTTCTTT CASSYRWNTEAFF
TRBJ2-7 - TRBV6-5 - TGTGCCAGCAGTTACTCGGGAGGTCCGGAGGTCGAGCAGTACTTC CASSYSGGPEVEQYF
TRBJ1-5 - TRBV2 - TGTGCCAGCAGGGAATCAGGGGCCAGCAATCAGCCCCAGCATTTT CASRESGASNQPQHF
TRBJ2-6 - TRBV4-3 TRBD1 TGCGCCAGCAGCCGGATAACAGGGGTTCCAGGGGCCAACGTCCTGACTTTC CASSRITGVPGANVLTF
TRBJ1-1 - TRBV27 - TGTGCCAGCAACTATCGCAATGTGGGGCACATGAACACTGAAGCTTTCTTT CASNYRNVGHMNTEAFF
TRBJ2-2 once TRBV7-6 TRBD2 TGTGCCAGCAGCTTAGTGGTCCTAGCGGGGGGACTCACGAACACCGGGGAGCTGTTTTTT CASSLVVLAGGLTNTGELFF
TRBJ2-2 few TRBV27 TRBD2 TGTGCCAGCAGTTCAATAGCGGGGGGGATCACCGGGGAGCTGTTTTTT CASSSIAGGITGELFF
TRBJ2-4 - TRBV28 - TGTGCCAGCAGTTTCTCTAGTCTAGCCAAAAACATTCAGTACTTC CASSFSSLAKNIQYF
TRBJ2-3 - TRBV6-5 - TGTGCCAGCGCCCAGGGGATGATCGGCACAGATACGCAGTATTTT CASAQGMIGTDTQYF
TRBJ2-5 - TRBV12-3/TRBV12-4 - TGTGCCAGCAGTTTATCAGTCCGAGAGACCCAGTACTTC CASSLSVRETQYF
TRBJ1-6 - TRBV5-4 TRBD1 TGTGCCAGCAGCTTAGACAGGGGCGTTTATAATTCACCCCTCCACTTT CASSLDRGVYNSPLHF
TRBJ1-2 - TRBV5-1 - TGCGCCAGCAGCTCAGGGGCCCGTTCCCCCGGCTACACCTTC CASSSGARSPGYTF
TRBJ1-1 - TRBV27 - TGTGCCAGCTCCCTACAGGTGAACACTGAAGCTTTCTTT CASSLQVNTEAFF
TRBJ2-3 - TRBV11-2 - TGTGCCAGCAGCTTAGTCGGGGTTAGGGGGGATACGCAGTATTTT CASSLVGVRGDTQYF
TRBJ2-1 - TRBV29-1 - TGCAGCGCAATTGTCCACCGGGTAGACAATGAGCAGTTCTTC CSAIVHRVDNEQFF
TRBJ1-5 - TRBV11-2 - TGTGCCAGCAGCTTAGATTCAGGGGCCAAAAATCAGCCCCAGCATTTT CASSLDSGAKNQPQHF